This T cell receptor (beta chain) emerged from a study of metastatic and nonmetastatic thyroid tumors. For the study at large: A comparison of repertoires was made across blood and tumor or nodule tissue from malignant and benign thyroid patients. Study observations and caveats: Versus benign nodules, malignant thyroid tumors reportedly had significantly higher TCR beta diversity, in blood and tumor.

As originally analysed: Using the CDR3 differences seen across clinicopathological groups, the authors built a distant-metastasis classifier for papillary thyroid cancer, which was meant to discriminate distant-metastatic patients. Through MiXCR, TCRdb re-clonotyped the PCR reads. Here the V and J calls rest on TCRdb's processing, not on the authors' analysis. The data show around 8,000 clones, roughly 24% seen once. This clone was counted between two and nine times. The antigen is undetermined. CDR1 is SGHKS and CDR2 is YYEKEE in the germline V gene (reference sequence). The CDR3 runs to 16 residues. J was trimmed by 2 bases and V by 4 bases; bases with no gene match: 8. None of the patients had undergone any treatment ahead of thyroid surgery.

The V and J genes are TRBV5-5 and TRBJ2-3; 9 positions match TRBD1. The receptor's source is a female donor with papillary thyroid cancer or a benign thyroid nodule (not recorded which). Some clones in this sample may be carry-over from other donors' samples. Sequenced input: adjacent normal tissue. CDR3 protein: CASSDLDRGTTDTQYF. DNA for the CDR3: TGTGCCAGCAGCGACCTGGACAGGGGAACCACAGATACGCAGTATTTT.